The present T cell receptor (beta chain) was sequenced within a study of blood T cell repertoires in COVID-19. Study in general: Samples of COVID-19 (acute and convalescent) were obtained from the United States, Italy and Spain. The analysed material was cDNA or gDNA that came from T cells, B-cell-depleted T cells, or PBMCs.

Authors' data handling: How many nucleated cells were present was estimated from reference gene primer amplification. TCRdb's copy holds only in-frame clones and misses some; the assay was immunoSEQ multiplex PCR. V and J calls and clone size follow that table, whereas D and trimming were derived from the DNA. The profile shows approximately 200,000 clones, roughly four fifths of them singletons. Germline CDR1 and CDR2: LNHDA and SQIVND (reference sequence). CDR3 size: 15 residues. Trimming cost V 0 bases and J 4 bases, with 10 bases left between them. The sequenced material came from peripheral blood. This receptor was taken from a young woman with acute or convalescent COVID-19. This rearrangement joins TRBV19 to TRBJ2-1, with D tentatively TRBD2 (6 bases). The CDR3 nucleotides are TGTGCCAGTAGTATAGAGGGGGGTTTTTACAATGAGCAGTTCTTC. Translating it yields CASSIEGGFYNEQFF.